This is a list of T cell receptor beta chains from one sample in a study of blood T cell repertoires in COVID-19. Only in-frame clones appear in the TCRdb table, and some are missing; sequencing was by immunoSEQ multiplex PCR. The table shows tens of thousands of clones, with about four fifths occurring only once. Sequencing was done on a sample of peripheral blood. The receptors originated from a man between 65 and 80 years old who had recovered from COVID-19. Each CDR3 is given with its conserved first and last residue. Fields, in order: D gene, V gene, J gene, clone size, CDR3 protein, CDR3 DNA. The D gene is left open where the match is weak. The size of a clone is reported for some rows only, either as once, few or many, or as a class for expanded clones.

d_gene: .
v_gene: TRBV5-4
j_gene: TRBJ1-2
abundance: .
CDR3aa: CASSLSEGRVYGYTF
CDR3nt: TGTGCCAGCAGCTTGTCGGAGGGAAGGGTTTATGGCTACACCTTC

d_gene: .
v_gene: TRBV3-1/TRBV3-2
j_gene: TRBJ2-7
abundance: once
CDR3aa: CASSQAGIGQYF
CDR3nt: TGTGCCAGCAGCCAGGCAGGGATTGGGCAGTACTTC

d_gene: .
v_gene: TRBV27
j_gene: TRBJ2-2
abundance: .
CDR3aa: CASSHRTNGELFF
CDR3nt: TGTGCCAGCAGTCACCGGACTAACGGGGAGCTGTTTTTT

d_gene: TRBD2
v_gene: TRBV6-1
j_gene: TRBJ2-7
abundance: .
CDR3aa: CASITTREDEQYF
CDR3nt: TGTGCCAGCATCACTACGCGGGAGGACGAGCAGTACTTC

d_gene: .
v_gene: TRBV9
j_gene: TRBJ2-5
abundance: .
CDR3aa: CASSVAGASQETQYF
CDR3nt: TGTGCCAGCAGCGTGGCGGGGGCCTCCCAAGAGACCCAGTACTTC

d_gene: TRBD1
v_gene: TRBV2
j_gene: TRBJ1-6
abundance: .
CDR3aa: CASSEDGTGGGYNSPLHF
CDR3nt: TGTGCCAGCAGTGAAGACGGGACAGGTGGGGGCTATAATTCACCCCTCCACTTT

d_gene: TRBD2
v_gene: TRBV15
j_gene: TRBJ2-3
abundance: few
CDR3aa: CATSTLAGATDTQYF
CDR3nt: TGTGCCACCAGCACTCTAGCGGGGGCAACAGATACGCAGTATTTT

d_gene: TRBD1
v_gene: TRBV11-2
j_gene: TRBJ2-5
abundance: .
CDR3aa: CASSFGGTGMKETQYF
CDR3nt: TGTGCCAGCAGCTTCGGTGGGACAGGGATGAAAGAGACCCAGTACTTC

d_gene: .
v_gene: TRBV29-1
j_gene: TRBJ1-2
abundance: .
CDR3aa: CSVEDQLPYGYTF
CDR3nt: TGCAGCGTTGAAGACCAACTACCCTATGGCTACACCTTC

d_gene: .
v_gene: TRBV4-1
j_gene: TRBJ1-5
abundance: .
CDR3aa: CASSRSPQESNQPQHF
CDR3nt: TGCGCCAGCAGCCGAAGTCCACAGGAGAGCAATCAGCCCCAGCATTTT

d_gene: .
v_gene: TRBV7-8
j_gene: TRBJ2-7
abundance: .
CDR3aa: CASSLTNWGDGEQYF
CDR3nt: TGTGCCAGCAGCTTAACGAATTGGGGAGATGGCGAGCAGTACTTC

d_gene: .
v_gene: TRBV5-4
j_gene: TRBJ2-5
abundance: .
CDR3aa: CASTRGGRGGVEETQYF
CDR3nt: TGTGCCAGCACGAGGGGGGGCCGTGGTGGAGTAGAGGAGACCCAGTACTTC

d_gene: .
v_gene: TRBV6-6
j_gene: TRBJ1-2
abundance: .
CDR3aa: CASSYHSGYTF
CDR3nt: TGTGCCAGCAGTTATCATAGTGGCTACACCTTC

d_gene: .
v_gene: TRBV19
j_gene: TRBJ2-1
abundance: .
CDR3aa: CASSGMTGGDEQFF
CDR3nt: TGTGCCAGTAGTGGGATGACAGGCGGCGATGAGCAGTTCTTC

d_gene: .
v_gene: TRBV3-1/TRBV3-2
j_gene: TRBJ2-1
abundance: .
CDR3aa: CASSQERTFKANEQFF
CDR3nt: TGTGCCAGCAGCCAAGAAAGGACTTTTAAGGCCAATGAGCAGTTCTTC

d_gene: TRBD2
v_gene: TRBV11-2
j_gene: TRBJ2-5
abundance: .
CDR3aa: CASSLAGGPGETQYF
CDR3nt: TGTGCCAGCAGCTTAGCGGGGGGGCCGGGAGAGACCCAGTACTTC

d_gene: TRBD2
v_gene: TRBV27
j_gene: TRBJ2-1
abundance: .
CDR3aa: CASSYRLAGGYEQFF
CDR3nt: TGTGCCAGCAGTTACCGACTAGCGGGAGGGTATGAGCAGTTCTTC

d_gene: .
v_gene: TRBV7-2
j_gene: TRBJ2-5
abundance: .
CDR3aa: CASSLPLSREKETQYF
CDR3nt: TGTGCCAGCAGCTTACCCCTTAGCCGGGAGAAAGAGACCCAGTACTTC

d_gene: .
v_gene: TRBV7-2
j_gene: TRBJ2-4
abundance: once
CDR3aa: CASSRDTQNIQYF
CDR3nt: TGTGCCAGCTCCCGGGACACACAAAACATTCAGTACTTC

d_gene: TRBD2
v_gene: TRBV5-1
j_gene: TRBJ2-1
abundance: .
CDR3aa: CASSRTSGRDNEQFF
CDR3nt: TGCGCCAGCAGCCGGACTAGCGGGAGAGACAATGAGCAGTTCTTC

d_gene: .
v_gene: TRBV30
j_gene: TRBJ2-1
abundance: .
CDR3aa: CAWSVRGGGHNEQFF
CDR3nt: TGTGCCTGGAGTGTACGAGGGGGAGGGCACAATGAGCAGTTCTTC

d_gene: .
v_gene: TRBV2
j_gene: TRBJ2-1
abundance: .
CDR3aa: CASSEKDEGYNEQFF
CDR3nt: TGTGCCAGCAGTGAAAAGGACGAGGGATACAATGAGCAGTTCTTC

d_gene: .
v_gene: TRBV27
j_gene: TRBJ1-1
abundance: medium-sized
CDR3aa: CASSWTENTEAFF
CDR3nt: TGTGCCAGCAGTTGGACAGAGAACACTGAAGCTTTCTTT

d_gene: .
v_gene: TRBV19
j_gene: TRBJ2-3
abundance: .
CDR3aa: CASSISGGTDTQYF
CDR3nt: TGTGCCAGTAGTATTTCAGGGGGCACAGATACGCAGTATTTT

d_gene: TRBD1
v_gene: TRBV11-2
j_gene: TRBJ2-1
abundance: .
CDR3aa: CASSFLDRGAPKSEQFF
CDR3nt: TGTGCCAGCAGCTTCCTGGACAGGGGAGCCCCAAAGAGTGAGCAGTTCTTC

d_gene: TRBD2
v_gene: TRBV5-1
j_gene: TRBJ2-3
abundance: .
CDR3aa: CASSLERAGGSDTQYF
CDR3nt: TGCGCCAGCAGCTTGGAAAGAGCGGGAGGTTCCGATACGCAGTATTTT

d_gene: .
v_gene: TRBV10-1
j_gene: TRBJ2-2
abundance: .
CDR3aa: CAASSSTGELFF
CDR3nt: TGCGCCGCGTCTAGCTCCACCGGGGAGCTGTTTTTT

d_gene: .
v_gene: TRBV27
j_gene: TRBJ2-1
abundance: .
CDR3aa: CASSSTRSYNEQFF
CDR3nt: TGTGCCAGCAGTTCAACTCGCTCCTACAATGAGCAGTTCTTC

d_gene: .
v_gene: TRBV6-2/TRBV6-3
j_gene: TRBJ2-7
abundance: .
CDR3aa: CASSYLDSPYEQYF
CDR3nt: TGTGCCAGCAGTTACCTGGACAGCCCCTACGAGCAGTACTTC

d_gene: TRBD1
v_gene: TRBV27
j_gene: TRBJ2-5
abundance: .
CDR3aa: CASSSRTGYLLKTQYF
CDR3nt: TGTGCCAGCAGTTCCCGGACAGGGTATTTGTTAAAGACCCAGTACTTC

d_gene: TRBD1
v_gene: TRBV11-3
j_gene: TRBJ2-7
abundance: .
CDR3aa: CASSLRTGYEQYF
CDR3nt: TGTGCCAGCAGCTTACGGACAGGGTACGAGCAGTACTTC

d_gene: TRBD2
v_gene: TRBV7-9
j_gene: TRBJ2-1
abundance: .
CDR3aa: CASSSERRASGSYNEQFF
CDR3nt: TGTGCCAGCAGCTCGGAGCGTCGGGCTAGCGGGAGTTACAATGAGCAGTTCTTC

d_gene: TRBD1
v_gene: TRBV10-3
j_gene: TRBJ2-6
abundance: .
CDR3aa: CAISESSRGFSGANVLTF
CDR3nt: TGTGCCATCAGTGAGTCTTCCAGGGGGTTCTCTGGGGCCAACGTCCTGACTTTC

d_gene: .
v_gene: TRBV12-5
j_gene: TRBJ1-2
abundance: .
CDR3aa: CASGLASVYGYTF
CDR3nt: TGTGCTAGTGGTTTGGCCTCGGTGTATGGCTACACCTTC

d_gene: .
v_gene: TRBV11-3
j_gene: TRBJ2-7
abundance: .
CDR3aa: CAGAFREFGEQYF
CDR3nt: TGTGCCGGAGCGTTTAGGGAGTTCGGCGAGCAGTACTTC

d_gene: .
v_gene: TRBV6-5
j_gene: TRBJ1-5
abundance: .
CDR3aa: CASRVAGGSNQPQHF
CDR3nt: TGTGCCAGCCGCGTTGCGGGAGGGTCCAATCAGCCCCAGCATTTT

d_gene: .
v_gene: TRBV5-5
j_gene: TRBJ2-3
abundance: .
CDR3aa: CASSLTVGVTTDTQYF
CDR3nt: TGTGCCAGCAGCTTGACGGTCGGGGTGACGACAGATACGCAGTATTTT

d_gene: TRBD1
v_gene: TRBV19
j_gene: TRBJ2-7
abundance: .
CDR3aa: CASSPRTGAIPQTYEQYF
CDR3nt: TGTGCCAGTAGTCCCAGGACAGGGGCAATCCCCCAAACCTACGAGCAGTACTTC

d_gene: TRBD1
v_gene: TRBV29-1
j_gene: TRBJ2-3
abundance: .
CDR3aa: CSVEDREGRGSADTQYF
CDR3nt: TGCAGCGTTGAAGATCGCGAGGGCAGGGGGTCTGCAGATACGCAGTATTTT

d_gene: TRBD2
v_gene: TRBV5-1
j_gene: TRBJ2-5
abundance: .
CDR3aa: CASSSQLAGEETQYF
CDR3nt: TGCGCCAGCAGCTCGCAACTAGCGGGGGAAGAGACCCAGTACTTC